This passage covers 21 T cell receptor beta chains from one sample sequenced in a study of shared clonotypes between healthy human individuals. Only in-frame clones appear in the TCRdb table, and some are missing; sequencing was by immunoSEQ multiplex PCR. The sample holds hundreds of thousands of clones, around 73% seen once. Specimen: memory CD4+ T cells sorted from blood. Subset defined: CD45RA-negative fraction. Receptors were obtained from a woman younger than 45 in good health.

The chain joins TRBV5-1 to TRBJ2-7; D is unclear. V was pared by 0 bases and J by 9 bases, with 13 bases between. This CDR3 spans 13 amino acids. Germline V gives CDR1 SGHRS, CDR2 YFSETQ. This CDR3 reads CASSLDGVIGQYF. CDR3 bases: TGCGCCAGCAGCTTGGATGGAGTGATTGGGCAGTACTTC.

This chain links TRBV11-2 with TRBJ2-7; 8 positions match TRBD1. With V trimmed by 5 bases and J by 3 bases, 12 bases remained unmatched. CDR3 length: 16 residues. CDR1 is SGHAT, CDR2 FQNNGV, per germline. CDR3 sequence: CASSLSQGAQSYEQYF. In DNA form, the CDR3 reads TGTGCCAGCAGCCTATCCCAGGGGGCGCAGAGCTACGAGCAGTACTTC.

CDR3 region: CASSYGTAHTGELFF. The CDR3 bases are TGTGCCAGCAGCTACGGGACAGCTCACACCGGGGAGCTGTTTTTT. This chain joins TRBV7-9 and TRBJ2-2, with 7 bases aligning to TRBD1. The CDR3 contains 15 residues. Germline CDR1 and CDR2: SEHNR and FQNEAQ (reference sequence). V lost 4 bases to trimming and J lost 3 bases; unmatched junction nucleotides: 5.

This chain joins TRBV25-1 and TRBJ2-7; no reliable D call. CDR1 is MGHDK, CDR2 SYGVNS, per germline. The CDR3 has 16 amino acids. The V end was cut by 3 bases, the J end by 3 bases, with 18 bases between. The CDR3 loop is CASSDVGVKNYYEQYF. The CDR3 bases are TGTGCCAGCAGTGATGTTGGGGTTAAAAACTACTACGAGCAGTACTTC.

The chain links TRBV30 to TRBJ1-1, with D hard to call. The CDR3 has 12 amino acids. CDR1 is GTSNPN, CDR2 SVGIG, per germline (reference sequence). V lost 3 bases and J lost 4, with 9 bases in between. CDR3 amino acids: CAWSHILTEAFF. As DNA, the CDR3 is TGTGCCTGGAGCCATATCCTCACTGAAGCTTTCTTT. Filled out from reference TRBV30 and TRBJ1-1, the complete variable domain reads SQTIHQWPATLVQPVGSPLSLECTVEGTSNPNLYWYRQAAGRGLQLLFYSVGIGQISSEVPQNLSASRPQDRQFILSSKKLLLSDSGFYLCAWSHILTEAFFGQGTRLTVV.

V gene TRBV4-2 combines with J gene TRBJ1-3; D gene uncertain. Germline V lookup: CDR1 LGHNA, CDR2 YNFKEQ. CDR3 size: 17 residues. With 0 bases removed from V and 0 bases from J, the gap between germline ends came to 12 bases. The CDR3 loop is CASSQEVSYYSGNTIYF. The DNA for the CDR3 is TGTGCCAGCAGCCAAGAGGTCAGTTACTACTCTGGAAACACCATATATTTT.

The rearrangement links TRBV2 to TRBJ2-7; no firm D call. The CDR3 has 14 residues. The V and J ends lost 6 bases and 0 bases respectively, with 12 bases between them. Germline assignment: CDR1 SNHLY and CDR2 FYNNEI. For the CDR3, the DNA is TGTGCCAGCAGGGATGTGGGCGGCTCCTACGAGCAGTACTTC. This encodes CASRDVGGSYEQYF.

The chain recombines TRBV7-2 with TRBJ1-3; TRBD1 is a possible D gene (5 bases). V lost 4 bases and J lost 1, with 8 bases in between. The germline V gene encodes CDR1 SGHTA and CDR2 FQGNSA. This CDR3 has 14 amino acids. CDR3: CASSSQGSGNTIYF. As DNA, the CDR3 is TGTGCCAGCAGCTCCCAGGGATCTGGAAACACCATATATTTT.

Turning to this clone: The same CDR3 also results from other DNA sequences found in this sample. This chain uses TRBV5-1 with TRBJ2-7; D is unclear. Per germline, CDR1 SGHRS and CDR2 YFSETQ. This CDR3 region has 13 residues. The V end was cut by 2 bases, the J end by 2 bases, with 8 bases between. The CDR3 DNA sequence: TGCGCCAGCAGCTTAAACACAGCCTACGAGCAGTACTTC. Residues: CASSLNTAYEQYF. Combining the CDR3 with reference TRBV5-1 and TRBJ2-7 gives the whole variable domain KAGVTQTPRYLIKTRGQQVTLSCSPISGHRSVSWYQQTPGQGLQFLFEYFSETQRNKGNFPGRFSGRQFSNSRSEMNVSTLELGDSALYLCASSLNTAYEQYFGPGTRLTVT.

The V and J genes are TRBV28 and TRBJ2-3; 9 bases are shared with TRBD2. Germline V lookup: CDR1 MDHEN, CDR2 SYDVKM. The CDR3 totals 17 residues. The J segment lost 4 bases and the V segment lost 4 bases, leaving 12 bases of the junction unmatched. For the CDR3, the DNA is TGTGCCAGCAGTTCCCTTCGCGGGAGGGCCTTCGCAGATACGCAGTATTTT. The encoded protein is CASSSLRGRAFADTQYF.

This clone has a handful of counts. Other DNA variants within this sample encode the same CDR3. The V and J genes are TRBV6-5 and TRBJ2-7; D remains ambiguous. The germline V and J ends were trimmed by 0 bases and 2 bases, with 8 bases remaining between them. Germline CDR1 MNHEY, CDR2 SVGAGI. This CDR3 spans 14 amino acids. For the CDR3, the DNA is TGTGCCAGCAGTTACTCGTCAGGCCCCTACGAGCAGTACTTC. Protein: CASSYSSGPYEQYF.

The rearrangement uses TRBV7-2 and TRBJ1-3; no firm D call. V lost 5 bases to trimming and J lost 0 bases, with 11 bases between them. CDR1 and CDR2 from the germline V gene are SGHTA and FQGNSA. This CDR3 spans 15 amino acids. The CDR3 here is CASSPTQSSGNTIYF. In DNA, the CDR3 is TGTGCCAGCAGCCCGACGCAGAGCTCTGGAAACACCATATATTTT.

The chain combines TRBV6-1 with TRBJ2-1; 9 bases fit TRBD2. Germline V gene sequence: CDR1 MNHNS, CDR2 SASEGT. V dropped 6 bases and J dropped 8; count of bases not matched to a gene: 17. This CDR3 is 17 amino acids long. The CDR3 reads CASSESSGTLAPHEQFF. CDR3 bases: TGTGCCAGCAGCGAATCTAGCGGGACCTTGGCACCCCATGAGCAGTTCTTC.

This rearrangement joins TRBV28 to TRBJ2-7; D may be TRBD1 (6 bases). The CDR3 length is 12 residues. Trimming took 4 bases from V and 7 from J, leaving 11 bases between them. Per germline, CDR1 MDHEN and CDR2 SYDVKM. This CDR3 reads CASSYTGFEQYF. CDR3 sequence (DNA): TGTGCCAGCAGTTACACAGGGTTTGAGCAGTACTTC.

The CDR3 protein is CASSIGGWISYTF. Written as DNA, the CDR3 is TGTGCCAGTAGTATCGGGGGCTGGATAAGCTACACCTTC. The chain has TRBV19 and TRBJ1-2; D possibly corresponds to TRBD1 (6 bases). In germline, CDR1 is LNHDA, CDR2 SQIVND (reference sequence). The germline V and J ends were trimmed by 3 bases and 9 bases, with 14 bases remaining between them. CDR3 length: 13 residues.

The gene calls are TRBV5-1 and TRBJ2-2, with D unclear. V gave up 4 bases and J gave up 4 bases, with 20 bases separating them. This CDR3 has 17 amino acids. Germline V gene data show CDR1 as SGHRS and CDR2 as YFSETQ. The CDR3: CASSLPSHGTTTGELFF. For the CDR3, the DNA is TGCGCCAGCAGCCTACCCTCTCACGGTACAACCACCGGGGAGCTGTTTTTT.

This sequence joins TRBV6-6 and TRBJ2-5, with 8 bases fitting TRBD1. V gave up 2 bases and J gave up 1 base; unmatched junction bases: 3. CDR1 is MNHNY and CDR2 is SVGAGI in the germline V gene (reference sequence). This CDR3 is 15 amino acids long. CDR3 bases: TGTGCCAGCAGTTACCAGGGACAGGCCCAAGAGACCCAGTACTTC. Amino acid sequence: CASSYQGQAQETQYF.

Notes on this clone: This sample includes further DNA sequences coding for the same CDR3. The chain is built from TRBV5-1 and TRBJ2-1; 10 positions agree with TRBD2. The CDR3 is 14 amino acids. The junction had 5 bases not matched to a gene; V was cut back by 3 bases and J by 8 bases. Germline assignment: CDR1 SGHRS and CDR2 YFSETQ. The CDR3 loop reads CASSSSGSLDEQFF. The DNA of the CDR3 is TGCGCCAGCAGCTCTAGCGGGAGTCTCGATGAGCAGTTCTTC.

This chain connects TRBV5-1 to TRBJ2-2; D not resolved. V was pared by 3 bases and J by 0 bases, with 12 bases between. The CDR3 spans 16 residues. CDR1 and CDR2 from the germline V gene are SGHRS and YFSETQ. The CDR3 region is CASSSALDPNTGELFF. Here the CDR3 DNA reads TGCGCCAGCAGCTCGGCGTTGGACCCGAACACCGGGGAGCTGTTTTTT.

The sample holds a few counts of this clone. The chain employs TRBV2 and TRBJ2-1; TRBD2 agrees at 8 bases. This CDR3 region has 15 residues. CDR1 and CDR2 from the germline V gene are SNHLY and FYNNEI. V dropped 7 bases and J dropped 4; count of bases not matched to a gene: 9. For the CDR3, the DNA is TGTGCCAGCACTACCGGGACTAGGGGGTACAATGAGCAGTTCTTC. Translating it yields CASTTGTRGYNEQFF.

The chain joins TRBV5-1 to TRBJ2-3; 9 bases align to TRBD1. The CDR3 spans 15 residues. J lost 4 bases, V lost 4 bases, and 7 bases had no gene match. The germline gives CDR1 SGHRS, CDR2 YFSETQ. CDR3 region: CASSLTGGSADTQYF. CDR3 DNA sequence: TGCGCCAGCAGCCTAACAGGGGGCAGCGCAGATACGCAGTATTTT.